The clone carrying this T cell receptor (beta chain) has a handful of counts. As yet, its antigen is unknown. The CDR3 runs 13 residues. V shed 6 bases and J shed 3 bases, with 11 bases lying between them. The germline V gene encodes CDR1 SGHTA and CDR2 FQGNSA. This record comes from a study of T cells in Graves' hyperthyroidism and ophthalmopathy. Researchers took RNA transcripts and amplified the TCR beta CDR3 regions from them. HTBI primers were employed in a first-round RT-PCR of the TCR CDR3. TCRdb re-called the multiplex PCR reads through MiXCR, storing one row per CDR3 protein. The table includes about 510,000 distinct CDR3 sequences, 46% detected once. Findings and limits, study-wide: Model-based prediction identified ophthalmopathy a median 6.5 months prior to its onset.

This sequence was found in an adult woman with Graves' disease, either hyperthyroidism or ophthalmopathy (not recorded which). Sequencing was done on a sample of peripheral blood or thyroid tissue (not recorded which). The chain links TRBV7-2 to TRBJ2-5, with no clear D. The CDR3 sequence: CASSFMDEETQYF. CDR3 coding DNA: TGTGCCAGCAGTTTCATGGACGAAGAGACCCAGTACTTC. Full variable domain (outside the CDR3, taken from reference TRBV7-2 and TRBJ2-5): GAGVSQSPSNKVTEKGKDVELRCDPISGHTALYWYRQSLGQGLEFLIYFQGNSAPDKSGLPSDRFSAERTGGSVSTLTIQRTQQEDSAVYLCASSFMDEETQYFGPGTRLLVL.